This TCR beta chain was observed in a study of blood T cell repertoires in COVID-19. Source study methods: Scientists estimated how many nucleated cells there were by amplifying reference gene primers. The table came from immunoSEQ multiplex PCR; TCRdb's copy has only in-frame clones and leaves some out. V, J and clone size are taken as reported in that table, and D and trimming were inferred from the DNA itself. Of just under 85,000 clones in the sample, under 85% were seen once. A few counts support this clone. The sample comprised peripheral blood. The receptor comes from a woman of 80 years or more with acute or convalescent COVID-19.

The CDR3 here is CASSFSGRASAGELFF. The CDR3 coding sequence is TGCGCCAGCAGCTTTAGCGGGAGGGCCTCGGCCGGGGAGCTGTTTTTT. The J gene is TRBJ2-2, the V gene TRBV5-1, with 11 bases matching TRBD2. The CDR3 sequence is 16 residues long. Unmatched junction bases numbered 6, after V lost 2 bases and J lost 6 bases. The germline gives CDR1 SGHRS, CDR2 YFSETQ. Full variable domain (missing parts from reference TRBV5-1 and TRBJ2-2): KAGVTQTPRYLIKTRGQQVTLSCSPISGHRSVSWYQQTPGQGLQFLFEYFSETQRNKGNFPGRFSGRQFSNSRSEMNVSTLELGDSALYLCASSFSGRASAGELFFGEGSRLTVL.